This record covers a single T cell receptor (beta chain). This record comes from a study of blood T cell repertoires in COVID-19. In the study overall: The origin of the acute and convalescent COVID-19 samples was the United States, Italy and Spain.

Donors were grouped by their self-reported clinical history. The V gene end was trimmed by 1 base and the J gene end by 0 bases; junction bases not matched to a gene: 7. The CDR3 totals 18 residues. In germline, CDR1 is MNHNS, CDR2 SASEGT. Original methodology: Nucleated cell number was recorded as an estimate derived from reference gene primer amplification. Only in-frame clones appear in the TCRdb table, and some are missing; sequencing was by immunoSEQ multiplex PCR. The V and J calls and clone size are taken from that table; D and trimming were inferred from the DNA. Of around 300,000 clones in the sample, under 90% were seen once.

Material for sequencing was PBMCs or T cells enriched from blood (not recorded which). This sequence originates from an older woman who had recovered from COVID-19. The chain has TRBV6-1 and TRBJ2-2, with TRBD1 matching over 8 bases. The CDR3 loop reads CASSEVAGGISNTGELFF. The CDR3 DNA reads as TGTGCCAGCAGTGAAGTGGCAGGGGGCATCTCGAACACCGGGGAGCTGTTTTTT.